One and the same sample provided the 22 T cell receptor beta chains below, sequenced in a study of molecular identifiers for immune sequencing clone quantification. One entry per CDR3 protein results from TCRdb running MiXCR on the PCR reads. The data contain about 640,000 distinct CDR3 sequences, less than 20% of them seen just once; the ten biggest clones take up 0.85% to 0.9%. What was sequenced was naive CD8+ T cells from blood, with Jurkat cell RNA spiked in. Subset of the sample: FACS-sorted CD8+CD4-CCR7+CD45RA+ naive T cells. These receptors originate from a human donor in good health. Some libraries in this study had Jurkat cell RNA spiked in.

A word on this clonotype: One base away lies a much larger clone, so this may be a sequencing read error. The V and J genes are TRBV6-2 or TRBV6-3 and TRBJ2-5, with D unclear. The germline gives CDR1 MNHEY, CDR2 SVGEGT. This CDR3 has 13 amino acids. V was clipped by 4 bases and J by 4 bases, with 10 bases between them. Here the CDR3 reads CASSCSPVETQYF. The CDR3 DNA reads as TGTGCCAGCAGTTGCTCGCCGGTAGAGACCCAGTACTTC.

Ten or more counts support this clonotype. The chain has TRBV5-6 and TRBJ2-2; D remains ambiguous. Trimming took 3 bases from V and 4 from J, leaving 13 bases between them. Germline V gene data show CDR1 as SGHDT and CDR2 as YYEEEE. CDR3 length: 15 residues. The CDR3 region has the DNA TGTGCCAGCAGCTGGGGATCCCACGCCACCGGGGAGCTGTTTTTT. It translates to CASSWGSHATGELFF.

The chain carries TRBV11-1 and TRBJ1-1; the D is unclear. The germline CDR1 and CDR2 sequences are SGHAT and FQDESV (reference sequence). The CDR3 runs 14 residues. Trimming pared 1 base from V and 4 bases from J, leaving 10 bases between. CDR3 region: CASSLVGRGTEAFF. The DNA for the CDR3 is TGTGCCAGCAGCTTAGTAGGTCGTGGCACTGAAGCTTTCTTT.

This clonotype showed up many times. V is TRBV6-2 or TRBV6-3 and J is TRBJ2-5; D remains unclear. Between the trimmed V and J ends, which lost 2 bases and 0 bases, there was a span of 7 bases. CDR3 length equals 14 residues. Per germline, CDR1 MNHEY and CDR2 SVGEGT. CDR3 amino acids: CASSYGQNQETQYF. The CDR3 DNA follows: TGTGCCAGCAGTTACGGCCAGAACCAAGAGACCCAGTACTTC.

The table lists this clonotype with a few counts. The chain is built from TRBV27 and TRBJ2-7; D uncertain. The CDR3 has 15 amino acids. Germline values: CDR1 MNHEY, CDR2 SMNVEV (reference sequence). Deletions cut 6 bases from V and 2 bases from J, with 17 bases between. CDR3 region: CASSQAIRVPYEQYF. The CDR3 bases are TGTGCCAGCAGCCAAGCCATTCGGGTTCCCTACGAGCAGTACTTC.

Worth noting for this clonotype: A much bigger clone sits one base away, suggesting this may be a read error. The rearrangement joins TRBV5-4 to TRBJ2-6; D is possibly TRBD1 (6 bases). V was trimmed by 4 bases and J by 3 bases, leaving 17 bases between them. Germline-derived CDR1 and CDR2 are SGHNT and YYREEE (reference sequence). The CDR3 is made up of 17 amino acids. CDR3 sequence: CASSVRTEVNGANVLTF. In DNA form, the CDR3 reads TGTGCCAGCAGCGTGAGGACAGAAGTCAATGGGGCCAACGTCCTGACTTTC.

About this clonotype: This may stem from a read error, because a much larger clone lies one nucleotide away. The gene calls are TRBV6-6 and TRBJ1-4; no clear D gene. CDR1 and CDR2 from the germline V gene are MNHNY and SVGAGI (reference sequence). This CDR3 region has 15 residues. The ends were cut back, 5 bases at V and 1 base at J, with 11 bases in the middle. CDR3 nucleotides: TGTGCCAGCAGTATGGACGGTCGAACTAATGAAAAACTGTTTTTT. This codes for CASSMDGRTNEKLFF.

V and J are TRBV12-3 or TRBV12-4 and TRBJ1-5; D unresolved. This CDR3 spans 13 amino acids. Trimming stripped 1 base from V and 5 bases from J, with 6 bases between. The CDR3 nucleotides read TGTGCCAGCAGTTTAGAGTCCCATCAGCCCCAGCATTTT. Translation: CASSLESHQPQHF.

This clonotype was counted ten times or more. The chain recombines TRBV20-1 with TRBJ2-3; D is unclear. This CDR3 region has 12 residues. The germline V and J ends were trimmed by 3 bases and 2 bases, with 6 bases remaining between them. CDR1 and CDR2 from the germline V gene are DFQATT and SNEGSKA (reference sequence). The DNA of the CDR3 is TGCAGTGCTAGGAGTCTCACAGATACGCAGTATTTT. This translates into CSARSLTDTQYF.

CDR3: CASSVIGLVGPTDTQYF. In DNA, the CDR3 is TGCGCCAGCAGCGTAATCGGACTAGTGGGCCCCACAGATACGCAGTATTTT. The chain links TRBV4-1 to TRBJ2-3; 7 bases align to TRBD2. The germline V gene has CDR1 MGHRA and CDR2 YSYEKL. Trimming removed 5 bases from V and 2 bases from J; junction bases left unmatched: 13. This CDR3 has 17 residues.

A remark on this clonotype: Given a much more abundant clone one base away, this may be a read error. The rearrangement links TRBV6-5 to TRBJ2-6; no reliable D call. CDR3 length equals 18 residues. Trimming left V 0 bases short and J 5 bases short, with 17 bases between. Germline V gene lookup returns CDR1 MNHEY and CDR2 SVGAGI. CDR3 bases: TGTGCCAGCAGTTACTCGTCCCCCCCAGGTCCTAGGGCCAACGTCCTGACTTTC. Translation gives CASSYSSPPGPRANVLTF.

This clonotype has more than one count but fewer than ten. The chain carries TRBV12-3 or TRBV12-4 and TRBJ1-5; D unresolved. Trimming stripped 5 bases from V and 4 bases from J, with 9 bases between. The CDR3 runs to 13 residues. The CDR3 sequence is CASSNTPNQPQHF. The CDR3 DNA reads TGTGCCAGCAGTAATACACCAAATCAGCCCCAGCATTTT.

This clonotype appeared many times. V usage is TRBV29-1 and J usage is TRBJ2-1; 12 nucleotides agree with TRBD2. Germline trimming cut 1 base from V and 5 bases from J; bases unmatched to any gene: 9. The CDR3 has 17 amino acids. The germline V gene has CDR1 SQVTM and CDR2 ANQGSEA. The CDR3 here is CSVEGTSGASYNNEQFF. The CDR3 bases are TGCAGCGTTGAAGGGACTAGCGGGGCCTCTTATAACAATGAGCAGTTCTTC.

In this sample, this clonotype turned up many times. The chain couples TRBV20-1 to TRBJ2-7; 8 bases map to TRBD2. Germline V gene data show CDR1 as DFQATT and CDR2 as SNEGSKA (reference sequence). CDR3 length: 13 amino acids. The ends lost 6 bases at V and 0 bases at J; junction bases unmatched: 4. The CDR3 loop is CSARGGYSYEQYF. CDR3 sequence (DNA): TGCAGTGCCCGGGGGGGCTACTCCTACGAGCAGTACTTC.

This clonotype was picked up many times. The rearrangement links TRBV2 to TRBJ1-1, with no clear D. CDR1 is SNHLY and CDR2 is FYNNEI in the germline V gene. CDR3 size: 12 residues. Trimming left V 7 bases short and J 0 bases short, with 6 bases between. This CDR3 is CASTSLNTEAFF. Here the CDR3 DNA reads TGTGCCAGCACCTCACTGAACACTGAAGCTTTCTTT.

This clonotype was seen at least ten times. The V gene is TRBV7-9, the J gene TRBJ2-7; maybe TRBD2 (5 bases). Deletions cut 5 bases from V and 4 bases from J, with 12 bases between. The CDR3 contains 13 residues. Germline CDR1 SEHNR, CDR2 FQNEAQ (reference sequence). The DNA for the CDR3 is TGTGCCAGCAGCGCCCCGGGGAGATACGAGCAGTACTTC. Protein product: CASSAPGRYEQYF.

This clonotype was found many times. The J gene is TRBJ2-7, the V gene TRBV6-5; D might be TRBD1 (6 bases). V was shortened by 2 bases and J by 4 bases, with 12 bases between the two germline ends. CDR1 and CDR2 from the germline V gene are MNHEY and SVGAGI. CDR3 length: 14 residues. The CDR3 DNA sequence: TGTGCCAGCAGTTACGTCCCAGGGGATTACGAGCAGTACTTC. It encodes CASSYVPGDYEQYF.

This clonotype showed up many times. J is TRBJ1-1 and V is TRBV30; no clear D gene. There are 14 residues in the CDR3. V was shortened by 0 bases and J by 0 bases, with 8 bases between the two germline ends. Germline CDR1 is GTSNPN and CDR2 is SVGIG (reference sequence). Here the CDR3 DNA reads TGTGCCTGGAGTGTTGGCAGCCTGAACACTGAAGCTTTCTTT. It is translated as CAWSVGSLNTEAFF.

The rearrangement joins TRBV6-5 to TRBJ1-5; D gene unclear. With 0 bases removed from V and 7 bases from J, the gap between germline ends came to 7 bases. The germline V gene encodes CDR1 MNHEY and CDR2 SVGAGI. The CDR3 totals 13 residues. The CDR3 loop reads CASSYSVAQPQHF. The CDR3 region has the DNA TGTGCCAGCAGTTACTCGGTCGCGCAGCCCCAGCATTTT.

A word on this clonotype: A much larger clone sits a single nucleotide away, making a read error possible. The chain is built from TRBV20-1 and TRBJ1-6; the match to TRBD1 covers 9 bases. The length of the CDR3 is 17 residues. CDR1 is DFQATT and CDR2 is SNEGSKA in the germline V gene (reference sequence). V shed 2 bases, J shed 7 bases, and the junction held 12 bases outside the gene matches. CDR3 coding DNA: TGCAGTGCTAGAAAGGTCGGGACAGGGCGAGGGAATTCACCCCTCCACTTT. Its translation: CSARKVGTGRGNSPLHF.

This clonotype was counted at least ten times. The chain joins TRBV5-1 to TRBJ2-7, with D uncertain. The V and J ends lost 3 bases and 5 bases respectively, with 9 bases between them. The CDR3 runs 12 residues. Per the germline V gene, CDR1 is SGHRS and CDR2 is YFSETQ. CDR3 loop: CASSSDPHEQYF. CDR3 DNA sequence: TGCGCCAGCAGCTCCGATCCCCACGAGCAGTACTTC. Full variable domain (remainder filled in from reference TRBV5-1 and TRBJ2-7): KAGVTQTPRYLIKTRGQQVTLSCSPISGHRSVSWYQQTPGQGLQFLFEYFSETQRNKGNFPGRFSGRQFSNSRSEMNVSTLELGDSALYLCASSSDPHEQYFGPGTRLTVT.

This clonotype was found many times. This chain connects TRBV11-2 to TRBJ2-1; 8 bases align to TRBD2. V dropped 5 bases and J dropped 2; count of bases not matched to a gene: 5. The CDR3 covers 15 residues. Germline CDR1 reads SGHAT; CDR2 reads FQNNGV. CDR3 bases: TGTGCCAGCAGCCATACTAGCGGCCCCTACAATGAGCAGTTCTTC. This sequence encodes CASSHTSGPYNEQFF.